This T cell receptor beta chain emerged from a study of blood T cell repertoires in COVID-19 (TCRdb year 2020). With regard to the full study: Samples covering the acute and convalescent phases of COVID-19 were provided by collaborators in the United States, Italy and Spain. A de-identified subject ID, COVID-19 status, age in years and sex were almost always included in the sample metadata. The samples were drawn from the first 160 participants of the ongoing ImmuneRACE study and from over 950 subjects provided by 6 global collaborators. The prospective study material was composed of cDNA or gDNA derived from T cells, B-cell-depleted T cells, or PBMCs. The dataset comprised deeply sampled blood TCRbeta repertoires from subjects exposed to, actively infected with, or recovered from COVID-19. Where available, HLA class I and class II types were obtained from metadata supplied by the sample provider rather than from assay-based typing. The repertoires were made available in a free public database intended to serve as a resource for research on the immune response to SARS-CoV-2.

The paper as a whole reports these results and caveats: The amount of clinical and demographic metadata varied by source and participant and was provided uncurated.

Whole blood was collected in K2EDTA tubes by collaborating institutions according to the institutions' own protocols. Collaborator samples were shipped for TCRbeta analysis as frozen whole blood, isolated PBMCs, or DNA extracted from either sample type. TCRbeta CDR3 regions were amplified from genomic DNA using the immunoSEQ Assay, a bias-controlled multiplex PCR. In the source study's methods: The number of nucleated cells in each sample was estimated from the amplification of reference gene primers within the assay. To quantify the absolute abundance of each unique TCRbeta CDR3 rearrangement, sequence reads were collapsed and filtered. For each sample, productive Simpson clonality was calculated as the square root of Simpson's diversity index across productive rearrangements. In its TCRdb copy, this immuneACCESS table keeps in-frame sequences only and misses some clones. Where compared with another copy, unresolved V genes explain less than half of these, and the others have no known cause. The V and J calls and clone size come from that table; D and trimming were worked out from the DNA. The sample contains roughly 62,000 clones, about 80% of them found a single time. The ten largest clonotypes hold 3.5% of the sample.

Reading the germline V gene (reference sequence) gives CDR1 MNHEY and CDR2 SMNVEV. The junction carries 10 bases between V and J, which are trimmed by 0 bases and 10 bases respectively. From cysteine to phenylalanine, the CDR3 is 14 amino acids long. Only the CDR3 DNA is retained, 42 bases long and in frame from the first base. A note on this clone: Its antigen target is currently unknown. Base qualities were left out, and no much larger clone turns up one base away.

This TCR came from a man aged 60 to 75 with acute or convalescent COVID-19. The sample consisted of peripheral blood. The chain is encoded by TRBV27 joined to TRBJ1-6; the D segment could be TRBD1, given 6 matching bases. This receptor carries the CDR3 CASSLSTGQSPLHF. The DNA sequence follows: TGTGCCAGCAGTTTATCGACAGGTCAGTCACCCCTCCACTTT.